These 15 T cell receptor beta chains were all obtained from the same sample, sequenced in a study of blood T cell repertoires in COVID-19. Clones were read by immunoSEQ multiplex PCR, and TCRdb kept only the in-frame ones, dropping some. This sample carries more than 65,000 clones, around 86% of them seen once, and the ten largest clones take about 7%. Material: peripheral blood. The source is a man aged 50-59 years with active COVID-19.

J is TRBJ1-1 and V is TRBV9; perhaps TRBD1 as D (5 bases). V was clipped by 3 bases and J by 6 bases, with 21 bases between them. The CDR3 consists of 16 residues. Looked up from germline, CDR1 is SGDLS and CDR2 is YYNGEE. The CDR3 nucleotides read TGTGCCAGCAGCGCCCCATCTAGGAGGGGAGACGCTGAAGCTTTCTTT. It codes for CASSAPSRRGDAEAFF.

The J gene is TRBJ2-7, the V gene TRBV14; D unresolved. The V end lost 4 bases, the J end lost 5 bases, and 6 bases lay between the germline ends. CDR3 length: 11 amino acids. Per the germline V gene, CDR1 is SGHDN and CDR2 is FVKESK. CDR3 in DNA: TGTGCCAGCAGCCCTGCAGACGAGCAGTACTTC. It codes for CASSPADEQYF.

This sequence joins TRBV4-3 and TRBJ2-3; weak D call: TRBD2 (6 bases). The CDR3 covers 13 residues. V lost 5 bases and J lost 6, with 12 bases in between. CDR1 and CDR2 (germline): LGHNA, YSLEER. CDR3 nucleotide sequence: TGCGCCAGCAGCTCCCGGGGGTCGGATACGCAGTATTTT. Amino acid sequence: CASSSRGSDTQYF.

The V and J genes are TRBV19 and TRBJ1-2; 11 bases map to TRBD1. Trimming took 5 bases from V and 4 from J; bases not matched to a gene: 9. Germline V gene data show CDR1 as LNHDA and CDR2 as SQIVND (reference sequence). The CDR3 runs 16 residues. Here the CDR3 reads CASSPRGTGGSYGYTF. DNA of the CDR3: TGTGCCAGTAGTCCCCGTGGGACAGGGGGGAGCTATGGCTACACCTTC.

The chain joins TRBV4-3 to TRBJ1-4; D gene uncertain. V dropped 4 bases and J dropped 7 bases, with 10 bases sitting between them. Per germline, CDR1 LGHNA and CDR2 YSLEER. CDR3 length: 13 amino acids. In DNA form, the CDR3 reads TGCGCCAGCAGCCGCTTCCCTAGTGAAAAACTGTTTTTT. Residues: CASSRFPSEKLFF.

V and J are TRBV20-1 and TRBJ2-7; D perhaps matches TRBD1 (6 bases). The V gene lost 3 bases and the J gene lost 6 bases, with 18 bases spanning the gap. CDR3 length: 14 amino acids. The V gene's germline CDR1 is DFQATT and CDR2 SNEGSKA (reference sequence). This CDR3 is CSASHSLQGLEQYF. The DNA for the CDR3 is TGCAGTGCTAGTCATTCGTTACAGGGCCTCGAGCAGTACTTC.

The chain recombines TRBV3-1 (or the pseudogene TRBV3-2) with TRBJ1-5, with 10 positions matching TRBD1. This CDR3 comprises 17 residues. J gave up 1 base and V 4 bases, and 7 bases lay outside the gene matches. Germline V CDR1 and CDR2: LGHDT, YNNKEL (reference sequence). CDR3 in DNA: TGTGCCAGCAGCCCGTGGACAGGGGGTGGAAGCAATCAGCCCCAGCATTTT. It is translated as CASSPWTGGGSNQPQHF.

J is TRBJ2-3 and V is TRBV27; no reliable D call. The CDR3 contains 14 residues. CDR1 is MNHEY and CDR2 is SMNVEV in the germline V gene (reference sequence). Between the trimmed V and J ends, which lost 6 bases and 1 base, there was a span of 11 bases. CDR3 in amino acids: CASRVPSGTDTQYF. CDR3 sequence (DNA): TGTGCCAGCAGAGTCCCAAGCGGCACAGATACGCAGTATTTT.

This clone came up once. The rearrangement joins TRBV2 to TRBJ1-5; tentative D call: TRBD1 (5 bases). The germline gives CDR1 SNHLY, CDR2 FYNNEI. The V end lost 3 bases, the J end lost 6 bases, and 12 bases lay between the germline ends. The CDR3 is made up of 14 amino acids. The CDR3 DNA reads TGTGCCAGCAGTGATGGGCAGGGAGGTCAGCCCCAGCATTTT. This codes for CASSDGQGGQPQHF.

This sequence joins TRBV4-1 and TRBJ2-7, with D maybe TRBD1 (6 bases). The CDR3 runs to 12 residues. The germline V and J ends were trimmed by 0 bases and 6 bases, with 6 bases remaining between them. Germline assignment: CDR1 MGHRA and CDR2 YSYEKL. The CDR3 loop reads CASSQEGGEQYF. CDR3 DNA: TGCGCCAGCAGCCAAGAAGGGGGCGAGCAGTACTTC.

The chain uses TRBV15 and TRBJ1-3, with D perhaps TRBD1 (5 bases). CDR3 length: 15 residues. V was trimmed by 0 bases and J by 6 bases, leaving 12 bases between them. Germline V lookup: CDR1 LNHNV, CDR2 YYDKDF (reference sequence). CDR3 sequence (DNA): TGTGCCACCAGCAGAGATCCAGGGATCGAAAACACCATATATTTT. Its translation: CATSRDPGIENTIYF.

The rearrangement joins TRBV7-2 to TRBJ2-7; a possible D gene is TRBD2 (5 bases). The CDR3 runs to 15 residues. Trimming took 4 bases from V and 3 from J, leaving 16 bases between them. CDR1 is SGHTA, CDR2 FQGNSA, per germline. In nucleotides, the CDR3 is TGTGCCAGCAGCTCCGGGGTCAGTACCTTCTACGAGCAGTACTTC. Protein product: CASSSGVSTFYEQYF.

CDR3 amino acids: CASRKNSTPYNSPLHF. In DNA form, the CDR3 reads TGTGCCAGCAGAAAAAACTCTACCCCCTATAATTCACCCCTCCACTTT. The V gene is TRBV7-9, the J gene TRBJ1-6, with unresolved D. The germline V gene has CDR1 SEHNR and CDR2 FQNEAQ (reference sequence). The CDR3 contains 16 residues. The V end lost 6 bases, the J end lost 2 bases, and 14 bases lay between the germline ends. Full variable domain (missing parts from reference TRBV7-9 and TRBJ1-6): DTGVSQNPRHKITKRGQNVTFRCDPISEHNRLYWYRQTLGQGPEFLTYFQNEAQLEKSRLLSDRFSAERPKGSFSTLEIQRTEQGDSAMYLCASRKNSTPYNSPLHFGNGTRLTVT.

The chain uses TRBV6-2 or TRBV6-3 and TRBJ2-7, with TRBD2 matching over 10 bases. CDR3 length equals 15 residues. Germline V lookup: CDR1 MNHEY, CDR2 SVGEGT. Trimming removed 4 bases from V and 3 bases from J; junction bases left unmatched: 6. In DNA, the CDR3 is TGTGCCAGCAGTTTAGCGGGGGGCGGTCTCTACGAGCAGTACTTC. It yields the protein CASSLAGGGLYEQYF.

The V gene is TRBV4-3, the J gene TRBJ2-1, with D maybe TRBD2 (6 bases). The CDR3 has 13 amino acids. Trimming removed 1 base at V and 10 bases at J, with 11 bases between. CDR1 and CDR2 from the germline V gene are LGHNA and YSLEER. This chain's CDR3 is CASSQGTNREQFF. CDR3 in DNA: TGCGCCAGCAGCCAAGGGACTAACCGCGAGCAGTTCTTC.